This section outlines one TCR beta chain sequence together with its context. Its specificity is unknown. This entry is derived from a study of shared clonotypes between healthy human individuals. Study conclusions and caveats: Across a handful of donors, naive CD4 shared around 5%, naive CD8 around 4%, memory CD4 2% to 2.5%, memory CD8 0.4% to 0.5%. Rarefaction analysis demonstrated incomplete sorted-subset sequencing notwithstanding large depth.

The assay was immunoSEQ multiplex PCR, and TCRdb's table has in-frame clones only and misses some. The sample contains about 2,500,000 clones, 90% to 95% of which appear only once. V lost 5 bases and J lost 2, with 12 bases in between. This CDR3 is 14 amino acids long. Germline V gene sequence: CDR1 SGHTA, CDR2 FQGNSA. Those who donated were healthy HIV-negative adults, with no recent acute infections or vaccinations reported. The investigators split CD4+ cells into a CD45RA+ naive subset and a CD45RA-negative memory subset. The clonotype comes from a man between 18 and 35 years old in good health. This rearrangement joins TRBV7-2 to TRBJ1-2; D may be TRBD1 (5 bases). Source material: naive CD4+ T cells sorted from blood. The subset was: CD45RA+ positively selected. The CDR3 sequence is CASSPSGLNYGYTF. CDR3 sequence (DNA): TGTGCCAGCAGCCCCTCGGGACTAAACTATGGCTACACCTTC.